This T cell receptor beta chain was captured by sequencing in a study of blood T cell repertoires in COVID-19. This clone was picked up one time. Sequenced by immunoSEQ multiplex PCR; TCRdb stores in-frame clones only, minus some. This sample has 37,000 or so clones; about 74% occur once, and the top ten carry roughly 2%. This clonotype originated in a man aged 60-69 years with active COVID-19. The source material was peripheral blood.

In DNA form, the CDR3 reads TGCGCCAGCAGCTTGGCCCCGGGGGGAAGCGGGGAGCTGTTTTTT. It yields the protein CASSLAPGGSGELFF. The chain combines TRBV5-1 with TRBJ2-2; 7 nucleotides agree with TRBD2. The CDR3 loop spans 15 amino acids. Germline V gene lookup returns CDR1 SGHRS and CDR2 YFSETQ. The trim removed 0 bases at V and 7 bases at J, leaving 6 bases unmatched. Looking up the rest from reference TRBV5-1 and TRBJ2-2 gives the full variable domain: KAGVTQTPRYLIKTRGQQVTLSCSPISGHRSVSWYQQTPGQGLQFLFEYFSETQRNKGNFPGRFSGRQFSNSRSEMNVSTLELGDSALYLCASSLAPGGSGELFFGEGSRLTVL.